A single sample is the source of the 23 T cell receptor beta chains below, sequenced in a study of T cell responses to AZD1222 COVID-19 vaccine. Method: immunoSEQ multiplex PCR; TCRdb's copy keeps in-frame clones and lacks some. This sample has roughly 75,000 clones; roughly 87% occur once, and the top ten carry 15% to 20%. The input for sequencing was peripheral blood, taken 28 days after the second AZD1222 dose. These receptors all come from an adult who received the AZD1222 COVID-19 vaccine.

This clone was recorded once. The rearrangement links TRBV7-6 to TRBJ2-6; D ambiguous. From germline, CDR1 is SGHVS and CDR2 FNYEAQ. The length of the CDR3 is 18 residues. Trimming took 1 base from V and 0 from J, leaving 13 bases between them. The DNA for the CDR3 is TGTGCCAGCAGCTTAGAAGGCGACGGCCTCTCTGGGGCCAACGTCCTGACTTTC. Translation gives CASSLEGDGLSGANVLTF. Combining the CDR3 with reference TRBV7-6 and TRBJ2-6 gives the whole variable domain GAGVSQSPRYKVTKRGQDVALRCDPISGHVSLYWYRQALGQGPEFLTYFNYEAQQDKSGLPNDRFSAERPEGSISTLTIQRTEQRDSAMYRCASSLEGDGLSGANVLTFGAGSRLTVL.

The CDR3 DNA reads TGTGCCAGCAGCCAAGGTTTCCTAGTCCCAGATACGCAGTATTTT. It translates to CASSQGFLVPDTQYF. The V gene is TRBV3-1 (or the pseudogene TRBV3-2), the J gene TRBJ2-3; no clear D gene. The CDR3 sequence is 15 residues long. The V gene's germline CDR1 is LGHDT and CDR2 YNNKEL (reference sequence). With 1 base removed from V and 4 bases from J, the gap between germline ends came to 12 bases.

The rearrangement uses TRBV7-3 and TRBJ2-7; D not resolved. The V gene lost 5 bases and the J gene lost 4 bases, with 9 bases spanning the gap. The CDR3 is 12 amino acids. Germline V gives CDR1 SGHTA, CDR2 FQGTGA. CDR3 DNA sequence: TGTGCCAGCAGCCCACCTCGATACGAGCAGTACTTC. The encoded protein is CASSPPRYEQYF.

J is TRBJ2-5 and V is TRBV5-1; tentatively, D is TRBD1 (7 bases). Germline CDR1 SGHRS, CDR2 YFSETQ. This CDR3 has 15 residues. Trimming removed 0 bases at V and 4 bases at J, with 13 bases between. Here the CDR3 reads CASSLAQGGLETQYF. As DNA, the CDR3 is TGCGCCAGCAGCTTGGCGCAGGGGGGATTAGAGACCCAGTACTTC.

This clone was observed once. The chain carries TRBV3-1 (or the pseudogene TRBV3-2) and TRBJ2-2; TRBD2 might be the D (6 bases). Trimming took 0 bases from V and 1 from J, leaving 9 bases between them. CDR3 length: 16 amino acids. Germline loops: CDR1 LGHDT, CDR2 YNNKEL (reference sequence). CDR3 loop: CASSQDTEGNTGELFF. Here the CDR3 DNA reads TGTGCCAGCAGCCAAGATACGGAGGGGAACACCGGGGAGCTGTTTTTT.

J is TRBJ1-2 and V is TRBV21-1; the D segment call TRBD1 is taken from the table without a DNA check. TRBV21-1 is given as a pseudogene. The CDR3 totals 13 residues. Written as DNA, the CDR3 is TGTGCCAGCAGCAAGGGCCAGGTGGGTATTTTCTTCTTC. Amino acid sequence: CASSKGQVGIFFF.

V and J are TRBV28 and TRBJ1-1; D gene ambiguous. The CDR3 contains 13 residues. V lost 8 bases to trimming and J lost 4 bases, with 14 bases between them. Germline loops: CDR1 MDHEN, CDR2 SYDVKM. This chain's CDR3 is CASGDIFFTEAFF. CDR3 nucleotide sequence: TGTGCCAGCGGAGACATTTTCTTCACTGAAGCTTTCTTT.

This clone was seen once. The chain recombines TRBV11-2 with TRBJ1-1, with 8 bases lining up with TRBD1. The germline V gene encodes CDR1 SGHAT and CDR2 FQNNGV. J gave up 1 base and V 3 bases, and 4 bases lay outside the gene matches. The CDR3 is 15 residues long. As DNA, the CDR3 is TGTGCCAGCAGCTTCGGGACAGGAAGGAACACTGAAGCTTTCTTT. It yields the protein CASSFGTGRNTEAFF.

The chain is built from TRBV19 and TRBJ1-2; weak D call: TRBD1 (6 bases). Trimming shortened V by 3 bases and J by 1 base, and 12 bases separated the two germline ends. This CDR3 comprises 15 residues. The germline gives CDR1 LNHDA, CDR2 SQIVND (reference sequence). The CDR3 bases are TGTGCCAGTAGTATCCCACAGGGTCTTAACTATGGCTACACCTTC. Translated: CASSIPQGLNYGYTF.

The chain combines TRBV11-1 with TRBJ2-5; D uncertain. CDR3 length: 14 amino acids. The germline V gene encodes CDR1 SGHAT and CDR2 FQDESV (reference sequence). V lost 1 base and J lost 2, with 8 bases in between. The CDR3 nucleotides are TGTGCCAGCAGCTTAGTGACTCGACAAGAGACCCAGTACTTC. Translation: CASSLVTRQETQYF.

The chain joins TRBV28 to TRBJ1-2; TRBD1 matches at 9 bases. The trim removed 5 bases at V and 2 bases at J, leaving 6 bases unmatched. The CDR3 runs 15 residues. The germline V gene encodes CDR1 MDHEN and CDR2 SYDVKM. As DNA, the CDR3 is TGTGCCAGCAGTCTACAGGGGGCCCTAAACTATGGCTACACCTTC. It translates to CASSLQGALNYGYTF.

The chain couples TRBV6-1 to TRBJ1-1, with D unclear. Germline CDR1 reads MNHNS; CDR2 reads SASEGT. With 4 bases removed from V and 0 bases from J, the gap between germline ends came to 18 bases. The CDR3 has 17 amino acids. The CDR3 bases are TGTGCCAGCAGTGCAACACGGCTCCTCCGAATGAACACTGAAGCTTTCTTT. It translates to CASSATRLLRMNTEAFF.

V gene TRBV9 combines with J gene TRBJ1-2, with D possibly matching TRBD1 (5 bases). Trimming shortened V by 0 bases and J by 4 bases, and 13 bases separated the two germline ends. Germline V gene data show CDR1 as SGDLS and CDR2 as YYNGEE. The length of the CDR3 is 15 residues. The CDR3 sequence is CASSVEIGGSYGYTF. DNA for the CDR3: TGTGCCAGCAGCGTAGAGATTGGGGGATCCTATGGCTACACCTTC.

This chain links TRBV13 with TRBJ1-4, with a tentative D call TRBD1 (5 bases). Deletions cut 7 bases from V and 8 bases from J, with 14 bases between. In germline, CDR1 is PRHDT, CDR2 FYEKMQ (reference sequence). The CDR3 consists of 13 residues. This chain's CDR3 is CASTGTHIEKLFF. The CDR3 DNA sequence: TGTGCCAGCACTGGGACGCATATAGAAAAACTGTTTTTT.

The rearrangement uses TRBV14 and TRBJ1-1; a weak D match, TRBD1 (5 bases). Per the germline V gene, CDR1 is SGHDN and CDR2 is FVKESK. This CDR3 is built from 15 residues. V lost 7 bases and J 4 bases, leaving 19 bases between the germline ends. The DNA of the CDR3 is TGTGCCAGCACCCTATACCAGGGCCCGGTCACTGAAGCTTTCTTT. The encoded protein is CASTLYQGPVTEAFF.

CDR3 loop: CASSYVQGSLVTEAFF. CDR3 sequence (DNA): TGTGCCAGCAGTTACGTACAGGGGTCACTTGTCACTGAAGCTTTCTTT. V is TRBV6-6 and J is TRBJ1-1; 7 bases match TRBD1. V was clipped by 2 bases and J by 4 bases; unmatched bases: 10. This CDR3 contains 16 residues. In germline, CDR1 is MNHNY, CDR2 SVGAGI (reference sequence).

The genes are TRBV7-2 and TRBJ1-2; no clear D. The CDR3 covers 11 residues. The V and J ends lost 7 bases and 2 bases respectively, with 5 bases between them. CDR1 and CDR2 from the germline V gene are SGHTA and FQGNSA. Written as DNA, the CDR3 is TGTGCCAGCACCCCAAACTATGGCTACACCTTC. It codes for CASTPNYGYTF.

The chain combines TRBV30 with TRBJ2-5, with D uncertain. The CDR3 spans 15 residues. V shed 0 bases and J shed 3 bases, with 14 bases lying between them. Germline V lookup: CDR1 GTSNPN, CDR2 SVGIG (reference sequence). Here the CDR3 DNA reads TGTGCCTGGAGTGTAGGGTTTGTCAGTGAAGAGACCCAGTACTTC. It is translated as CAWSVGFVSEETQYF.

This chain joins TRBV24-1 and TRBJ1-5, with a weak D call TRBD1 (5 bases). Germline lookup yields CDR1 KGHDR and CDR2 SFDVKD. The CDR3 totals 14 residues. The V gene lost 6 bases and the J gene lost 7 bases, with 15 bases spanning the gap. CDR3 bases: TGTGCCACCAGTCAATGGGGGGATGGGCAGCCCCAGCATTTT. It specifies CATSQWGDGQPQHF.

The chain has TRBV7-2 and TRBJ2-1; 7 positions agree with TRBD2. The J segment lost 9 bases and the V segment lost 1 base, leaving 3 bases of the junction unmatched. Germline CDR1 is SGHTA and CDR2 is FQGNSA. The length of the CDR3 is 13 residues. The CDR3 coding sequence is TGTGCCAGCAGCTTAGAGACTAGCAGTGAGCAGTTCTTC. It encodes CASSLETSSEQFF.

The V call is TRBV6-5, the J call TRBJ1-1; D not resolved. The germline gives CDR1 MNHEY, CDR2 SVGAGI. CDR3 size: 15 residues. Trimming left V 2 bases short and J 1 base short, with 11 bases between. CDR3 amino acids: CASSYPGRQNTEAFF. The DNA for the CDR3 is TGTGCCAGCAGTTACCCTGGCAGGCAGAACACTGAAGCTTTCTTT.

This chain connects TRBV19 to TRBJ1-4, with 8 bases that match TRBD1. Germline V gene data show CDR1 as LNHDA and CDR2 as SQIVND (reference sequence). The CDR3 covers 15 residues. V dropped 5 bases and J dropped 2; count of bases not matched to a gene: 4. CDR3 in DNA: TGTGCCAGTAGTGCCAGACAGGGGACTAATGAAAAACTGTTTTTT. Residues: CASSARQGTNEKLFF.

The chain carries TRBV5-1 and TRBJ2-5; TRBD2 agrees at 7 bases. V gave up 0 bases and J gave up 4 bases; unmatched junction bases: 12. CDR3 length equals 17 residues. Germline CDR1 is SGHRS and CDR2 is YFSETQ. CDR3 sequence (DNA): TGCGCCAGCAGCTTGGTCGGGGATCCGGGGGGATTAGAGACCCAGTACTTC. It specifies CASSLVGDPGGLETQYF.